The rows below give T cell receptor beta chains drawn from one sample of a study of radiotherapy plus CTLA-4 blockade in lung cancer. TCRdb keeps only in-frame clones here, not all; method: immunoSEQ multiplex PCR. The top ten clones hold roughly 4% of a sample with 45,000 to 75,000 clones, 70% to 85% of them seen once. The material was peripheral blood, obtained from a patient treated with radiotherapy plus ipilimumab. The receptor set was obtained from a human donor with non-small cell lung cancer who had a partial response to radiotherapy plus ipilimumab. CDR3s include the opening cysteine and the closing phenylalanine or tryptophan. The D gene is left open where the match is weak. Expanded clones are given a class, and other clones once, few, many or no size at all.

clone_size	v_call	d_call	j_call	cdr3_aa	cdr3_nt
.	TRBV21-1	.	TRBJ2-7	CASPRRTGEDEQYF	TGTGCCAGCCCGAGAAGGACAGGGGAAGACGAGCAGTACTTC
.	TRBV4-1	TRBD2	TRBJ2-1	CASSQDGAGDEQFF	TGCGCCAGCAGCCAAGATGGGGCGGGGGATGAGCAGTTCTTC
.	TRBV19	.	TRBJ1-4	CASSIVFKSREKLFF	TGTGCCAGTAGTATTGTTTTCAAGTCTCGGGAAAAACTGTTTTTT
.	TRBV5-1	.	TRBJ1-1	CASSLGGGADTEAFF	TGCGCCAGCAGCTTGGGAGGGGGGGCTGACACCGAAGCTTTCTTT
once	TRBV5-1	TRBD1	TRBJ1-2	CASSPNVQGWYGYTF	TGCGCCAGCAGCCCTAATGTACAGGGGTGGTATGGCTACACCTTC
.	TRBV5-1	TRBD2	TRBJ2-7	CASSLTSEAYEQYF	TGCGCCAGCAGCTTGACTAGCGAGGCCTACGAGCAGTACTTC
.	TRBV6-5	TRBD1	TRBJ1-2	CASSLPGQGKGGYTF	TGTGCCAGCAGCCTCCCGGGACAGGGGAAGGGTGGCTACACCTTC
.	TRBV15	TRBD1	TRBJ2-7	CATSRDPPAQGATYEQYF	TGTGCCACCAGCAGAGATCCCCCCGCACAGGGGGCGACCTACGAGCAGTACTTC
few	TRBV6-1	.	TRBJ2-2	CASSGRTVPGELFF	TGTGCCAGCAGTGGTCGGACTGTACCTGGGGAGCTGTTTTTT
.	TRBV4-2	TRBD2	TRBJ2-5	CASSQDASGGHQETQYF	TGTGCCAGCAGCCAAGATGCTAGCGGGGGGCACCAAGAGACCCAGTACTTC
.	TRBV7-2	.	TRBJ2-1	CASSPGGKGVNEQFF	TGTGCCAGCAGCCCTGGGGGGAAGGGTGTCAATGAGCAGTTCTTC
once	TRBV9	TRBD1	TRBJ1-5	CASSAYRKQGKGLNQPQHF	TGTGCCAGCAGCGCGTATCGGAAACAGGGGAAGGGGCTCAATCAGCCCCAGCATTTT
.	TRBV19	.	TRBJ2-1	CASSIEGGRREQFF	TGTGCCAGTAGTATAGAGGGGGGGCGACGTGAGCAGTTCTTC
once	TRBV28	.	TRBJ1-5	CASSIAGIGGNQPQHF	TGTGCCAGCAGTATCGCCGGGATAGGGGGAAATCAGCCCCAGCATTTT
.	TRBV7-9	.	TRBJ2-5	CASSSSMGQETQYF	TGTGCCAGCAGCTCCAGCATGGGGCAGGAGACCCAGTACTTC
.	TRBV4-1	.	TRBJ2-2	CASSQGSGAGELFF	TGCGCCAGCAGCCAAGGATCGGGAGCCGGGGAGCTGTTTTTT
few	TRBV10-1	TRBD1	TRBJ2-7	CASSQGDGLEQYF	TGCGCCAGCAGTCAGGGGGACGGGCTCGAGCAGTACTTC
few	TRBV5-1	.	TRBJ1-6	CASSRAGELNSPLHF	TGCGCCAGCAGCCGAGCGGGGGAGCTTAATTCACCCCTCCACTTT
.	TRBV7-3	TRBD2	TRBJ2-3	CASSPGGGPTDTQYF	TGTGCCAGCAGCCCGGGGGGGGGCCCCACAGATACGCAGTATTTT
.	TRBV7-2	.	TRBJ2-3	CASTRGDTQYF	TGTGCCAGCACCCGAGGGGATACGCAGTATTTT
.	TRBV5-5	.	TRBJ1-1	CASSLGQLGTEAFF	TGTGCCAGCAGCTTGGGACAGTTGGGGACTGAAGCTTTCTTT
few	TRBV11-3	.	TRBJ2-2	CASSLSDPGELFF	TGTGCCAGCAGCTTAAGCGACCCCGGGGAGCTGTTTTTT
once	TRBV6-1	.	TRBJ2-7	CASSEAGTFYEQYF	TGTGCCAGCAGTGAAGCGGGGACTTTCTACGAGCAGTACTTC
.	TRBV9	.	TRBJ2-3	CASSVAGSGTTDTQYF	TGTGCCAGCAGCGTAGCCGGTTCAGGGACTACAGATACGCAGTATTTT
.	TRBV11-2	.	TRBJ1-5	CASSLDAGDYSNQPQHF	TGTGCCAGCAGCTTAGATGCGGGAGATTATAGCAATCAGCCCCAGCATTTT
.	TRBV19	.	TRBJ2-7	CASSIAVPSYEQYF	TGTGCCAGTAGTATCGCGGTACCCTCCTACGAGCAGTACTTC
.	TRBV4-1	.	TRBJ1-1	CASSAQNLNTEAFF	TGCGCCAGCAGCGCCCAGAACCTGAACACTGAAGCTTTCTTT
.	TRBV11-2	.	TRBJ2-3	CASSSLLRTDTQYF	TGTGCCAGCAGCTCCCTACTACGCACAGATACGCAGTATTTT
.	TRBV5-1	.	TRBJ1-2	CASSFDSTYGYTF	TGCGCCAGCAGCTTTGACAGTACCTATGGCTACACCTTC
.	TRBV7-8	.	TRBJ1-6	CASSPRGTDYNSPLHF	TGTGCCAGCAGCCCGCGGGGGACGGACTATAATTCACCCCTCCACTTT
.	TRBV5-4	TRBD1	TRBJ2-5	CASSLGGTGQETQYF	TGTGCCAGCAGCTTGGGGGGGACAGGGCAAGAGACCCAGTACTTC
.	TRBV7-2	TRBD2	TRBJ2-5	CASSPSGGAETQYF	TGTGCCAGCAGCCCCAGCGGGGGGGCCGAGACCCAGTACTTC
.	TRBV28	.	TRBJ1-6	CASSLGGVQPLHF	TGTGCCAGCAGTTTGGGAGGGGTACAGCCCCTCCACTTT
.	TRBV7-2	.	TRBJ1-2	CASSLWFQGDYGYTF	TGTGCCAGCAGCTTATGGTTTCAGGGTGACTATGGCTACACCTTC
.	TRBV27	.	TRBJ1-6	CASSFGIFNSPLHF	TGTGCCAGCAGTTTTGGCATATTTAATTCACCCCTCCACTTT
.	TRBV6-1	.	TRBJ1-4	CASRPTGPEKLFF	TGTGCCAGCAGACCCACAGGACCTGAAAAACTGTTTTTT
.	TRBV28	.	TRBJ1-2	CASSPLGFNFNYGYTF	TGTGCCAGCAGCCCGCTCGGGTTCAACTTTAACTATGGCTACACCTTC
.	TRBV5-1	TRBD1	TRBJ2-5	CASSGQGGETQYF	TGCGCCAGCAGCGGACAGGGTGGTGAGACCCAGTACTTC
.	TRBV27	.	TRBJ1-1	CASSLAGAMNTEAFF	TGTGCCAGCAGTTTAGCAGGGGCTATGAACACTGAAGCTTTCTTT
once	TRBV9	TRBD2	TRBJ2-3	CASSVSGGVSDTQYF	TGTGCCAGCAGCGTTAGCGGGGGGGTCTCAGATACGCAGTATTTT
.	TRBV9	.	TRBJ1-1	CASSVRGGGNTEAFF	TGTGCCAGCAGCGTTAGAGGGGGGGGGAACACTGAAGCTTTCTTT
once	TRBV6-5	TRBD1	TRBJ2-7	CASSYPGQGTYEQYF	TGTGCCAGCAGTTACCCGGGACAGGGAACCTACGAGCAGTACTTC
.	TRBV18	TRBD1	TRBJ2-5	CASSPRTGQKETQYF	TGTGCCAGCTCACCACGGACGGGACAGAAAGAGACCCAGTACTTC
.	TRBV6-1	TRBD1	TRBJ2-3	CASSEAAAGGFTDTQYF	TGTGCCAGCAGTGAAGCGGCCGCAGGGGGTTTCACAGATACGCAGTATTTT